Listed here are 27 T cell receptor beta chains from one sample, sequenced in a study of blood T cell repertoires in COVID-19. TCRdb's copy holds only in-frame clones and misses some; the assay was immunoSEQ multiplex PCR. The sample gives about 420,000 clones, about 90% of which show up once; 0.75% to 0.85% is in the top ten. The sequenced sample was peripheral blood. The receptors shown here come from a man aged 18 to 29 with COVID-19, enrolled during active disease.

This chain joins TRBV5-1 and TRBJ2-1, with 9 bases identical to TRBD1. The V gene's germline CDR1 is SGHRS and CDR2 YFSETQ. The CDR3 consists of 15 residues. The trim removed 2 bases at V and 3 bases at J, leaving 3 bases unmatched. Here the CDR3 reads CASSLETGGYNEQFF. DNA of the CDR3: TGCGCCAGCAGCTTAGAGACAGGGGGCTACAATGAGCAGTTCTTC.

The rearrangement joins TRBV5-1 to TRBJ2-7; 7 bases fit TRBD1. The CDR3 contains 14 residues. Germline trimming cut 3 bases from V and 4 bases from J; bases unmatched to any gene: 7. CDR1 is SGHRS, CDR2 YFSETQ, per germline. This chain's CDR3 is CASSSPTGRYEQYF. The DNA for the CDR3 is TGCGCCAGCAGCTCCCCGACAGGGAGATACGAGCAGTACTTC.

In this sample, this clone turned up many times. The identical CDR3 is also encoded by other nucleotide sequences in the sample. The chain employs TRBV19 and TRBJ1-1; a possible D gene is TRBD1 (6 bases). The V end was cut by 3 bases, the J end by 3 bases, with 8 bases between. CDR1 and CDR2 (germline): LNHDA, SQIVND (reference sequence). There are 13 residues in the CDR3. This CDR3 reads CASSIKGDTEAFF. The CDR3 DNA reads as TGTGCCAGTAGTATTAAGGGGGACACTGAAGCTTTCTTT.

This clone showed up just once. This chain uses TRBV7-2 with TRBJ2-2; D unresolved. The CDR3 sequence is 13 residues long. Trimming shortened V by 4 bases and J by 7 bases, and 10 bases separated the two germline ends. Germline lookup yields CDR1 SGHTA and CDR2 FQGNSA. CDR3 nucleotide sequence: TGTGCCAGCAGCTCCATAAGGAGCGGGGAGCTGTTTTTT. Translated, it gives CASSSIRSGELFF.

The chain joins TRBV5-1 to TRBJ2-3; 13 bases agree with TRBD2. Germline V gene sequence: CDR1 SGHRS, CDR2 YFSETQ. The junction had 5 bases not matched to a gene; V was cut back by 4 bases and J by 3 bases. The CDR3 runs 16 residues. The CDR3 here is CASSDGLAGETDTQYF. CDR3 DNA sequence: TGCGCCAGCAGCGACGGACTAGCGGGGGAAACAGATACGCAGTATTTT.

The rearrangement uses TRBV24-1 and TRBJ2-2, with unresolved D. CDR1 is KGHDR, CDR2 SFDVKD, per germline. The CDR3 length is 13 residues. Trimming left V 1 base short and J 6 bases short, with 5 bases between. The CDR3 DNA follows: TGTGCCACCAGTGATTTCACAGCCGGGGAGCTGTTTTTT. This sequence encodes CATSDFTAGELFF.

This clone came up a few times. The CDR3 nucleotides read TGTGCCAGCAGCTTAGCCAGGGGGAGGAGTGAGCAGTTCTTC. This gives the protein CASSLARGRSEQFF. The chain uses TRBV11-2 and TRBJ2-1; TRBD1 is a possible D gene (7 bases). The V gene's germline CDR1 is SGHAT and CDR2 FQNNGV. This CDR3 spans 14 amino acids. V lost 1 base and J 9 bases, leaving 13 bases between the germline ends.

V is TRBV15 and J is TRBJ2-7; D not resolved. V lost 2 bases to trimming and J lost 4 bases, with 6 bases between them. Germline CDR1 reads LNHNV; CDR2 reads YYDKDF (reference sequence). CDR3 length: 12 amino acids. CDR3 coding DNA: TGTGCCACCAGCAGAACCGGGTACGAGCAGTACTTC. This sequence encodes CATSRTGYEQYF.

This chain uses TRBV7-9 with TRBJ2-2, with a weak D call TRBD2 (6 bases). CDR3 length: 14 amino acids. Trimming removed 10 bases at V and 0 bases at J, with 12 bases between. Germline CDR1 reads SEHNR; CDR2 reads FQNEAQ (reference sequence). In DNA, the CDR3 is TGTGCCAATGGGGACTCTACGAACACCGGGGAGCTGTTTTTT. This sequence encodes CANGDSTNTGELFF.

The gene calls are TRBV18 and TRBJ2-1; 7 bases agree with TRBD2. The CDR3 runs 15 residues. Losses at the gene ends were 3 bases for V and 0 bases for J; bases not matched to a gene: 2. Germline loops: CDR1 KGHSH, CDR2 LQKENI. The CDR3 here is CASSPGGSSYNEQFF. CDR3 in DNA: TGTGCCAGCTCACCGGGCGGGAGCTCCTACAATGAGCAGTTCTTC.

The chain employs TRBV24-1 and TRBJ2-1, with 12 bases lining up with TRBD2. The trim removed 3 bases at V and 8 bases at J, leaving 4 bases unmatched. Germline-derived CDR1 and CDR2 are KGHDR and SFDVKD. The CDR3 runs 15 residues. The CDR3 sequence is CATSDARTSGDEQFF. Here the CDR3 DNA reads TGTGCCACCAGTGATGCCAGGACTAGCGGGGATGAGCAGTTCTTC.

The chain couples TRBV27 to TRBJ1-4, with a weak D call TRBD1 (6 bases). The CDR3 length is 13 residues. Trimming took 3 bases from V and 7 from J, leaving 9 bases between them. Germline-derived CDR1 and CDR2 are MNHEY and SMNVEV (reference sequence). The CDR3 region has the DNA TGTGCCAGCAGTTTTGGGGGCGGTGAAAAACTGTTTTTT. It translates to CASSFGGGEKLFF.

The chain uses TRBV6-5 and TRBJ2-7, with 10 bases matching TRBD2. Per the germline V gene, CDR1 is MNHEY and CDR2 is SVGAGI. This CDR3 region has 13 residues. The V gene end was trimmed by 10 bases and the J gene end by 3 bases; junction bases not matched to a gene: 6. In DNA form, the CDR3 reads TGTGCCACCAGGACTAGCGGCCTCTACGAGCAGTACTTC. Its protein product is CATRTSGLYEQYF.

This clone was seen more than once but under ten times. This sequence joins TRBV6-4 and TRBJ2-1; 13 bases map to TRBD2. CDR1 and CDR2 from the germline V gene are MRHNA and SNTAGT. The V segment lost 3 bases and the J segment 4 bases; nucleotides outside the gene matches: 0. The CDR3 extends over 15 amino acids. The CDR3 loop reads CASSELAGGYNEQFF. CDR3 nucleotide sequence: TGTGCCAGCAGTGAACTAGCGGGGGGGTACAATGAGCAGTTCTTC.

The chain couples TRBV5-1 to TRBJ1-4; no reliable D call. Trimming removed 0 bases at V and 0 bases at J, with 6 bases between. The germline V gene has CDR1 SGHRS and CDR2 YFSETQ. The CDR3 has 15 residues. CDR3 protein: CASSLAPSTNEKLFF. The CDR3 nucleotides are TGCGCCAGCAGCTTGGCCCCATCAACTAATGAAAAACTGTTTTTT.

The chain employs TRBV2 and TRBJ2-1, with 7 bases identical to TRBD2. CDR1 and CDR2 from the germline V gene are SNHLY and FYNNEI. The ends lost 6 bases at V and 4 bases at J; junction bases unmatched: 15. The CDR3 consists of 17 residues. CDR3 bases: TGTGCCAGCAGGAGGGACCTAGCGGTCCAAGTTTACAATGAGCAGTTCTTC. Translating gives CASRRDLAVQVYNEQFF.

J is TRBJ1-1 and V is TRBV6-5; D is perhaps TRBD1 (5 bases). The germline V gene encodes CDR1 MNHEY and CDR2 SVGAGI. Trimming removed 5 bases from V and 5 bases from J, with 12 bases in between. This CDR3 has 13 amino acids. The CDR3 spells CASSPGLMTEAFF. The DNA of the CDR3 is TGTGCCAGCAGTCCGGGACTCATGACTGAAGCTTTCTTT.

V and J are TRBV18 and TRBJ2-5; possible D gene TRBD2, 7 bases. Germline V gene sequence: CDR1 KGHSH, CDR2 LQKENI. Trimming removed 2 bases at V and 5 bases at J, with 15 bases between. This CDR3 comprises 15 residues. DNA of the CDR3: TGTGCCAGCTCACCATCGGGGGGCCTGAGGGAGACCCAGTACTTC. This translates into CASSPSGGLRETQYF.

This chain connects TRBV6-2 or TRBV6-3 to TRBJ2-7; possibly TRBD1 for D (6 bases). Germline values: CDR1 MNHEY, CDR2 SVGEGT. The CDR3 is 15 residues long. V was trimmed by 2 bases and J by 5 bases, leaving 16 bases between them. As DNA, the CDR3 is TGTGCCAGCAGTTACGGCTTGCCGGACAGTAACGAGCAGTACTTC. Its protein is CASSYGLPDSNEQYF.

The chain is built from TRBV7-2 and TRBJ2-7; TRBD2 agrees at 12 bases. This CDR3 has 16 residues. Germline CDR1 is SGHTA and CDR2 is FQGNSA. The trim removed 3 bases at V and 5 bases at J, leaving 8 bases unmatched. The DNA of the CDR3 is TGTGCCAGCAGCTTTTTCGCTAGCGGGAGGGCCCACGAGCAGTACTTC. Amino acids: CASSFFASGRAHEQYF.

The rearrangement links TRBV27 to TRBJ2-7; TRBD2 agrees at 8 bases. After removal of 6 bases from V and 3 bases from J, the junction contained 10 bases not matched to a gene. The CDR3 is 15 amino acids. CDR1 and CDR2 from the germline V gene are MNHEY and SMNVEV (reference sequence). Written as DNA, the CDR3 is TGTGCCAGCAGGGCGAGAGCGGGGGAGTACTACGAGCAGTACTTC. It translates to CASRARAGEYYEQYF.

This clone has just a few counts. DNA for the CDR3: TGTGCCAGCAGCCAAGAAAGGCGGGGGGCCGCCGGGGAGCTGTTTTTT. It specifies CASSQERRGAAGELFF. This sequence joins TRBV4-2 and TRBJ2-2, with 8 positions matching TRBD2. V shed 0 bases and J 6 bases; nucleotides not matched to a gene: 6. CDR1 and CDR2 (germline): LGHNA, YNFKEQ. The CDR3 is made up of 16 amino acids.

This clone was recorded only once. The CDR3 region has the DNA TGTGCCAGCAGCTCCCGGGACAGGATACTCTACGAGCAGTACTTC. Translating gives CASSSRDRILYEQYF. The chain uses TRBV13 and TRBJ2-7; 8 bases are a match to TRBD1. Germline CDR1 is PRHDT and CDR2 is FYEKMQ (reference sequence). The ends lost 4 bases at V and 3 bases at J; junction bases unmatched: 8. There are 15 residues in the CDR3. Based on the CDR3 plus reference TRBV13 and TRBJ2-7, the full variable domain is AAGVIQSPRHLIKEKRETATLKCYPIPRHDTVYWYQQGPGQDPQFLISFYEKMQSDKGSIPDRFSAQQFSDYHSELNMSSLELGDSALYFCASSSRDRILYEQYFGPGTRLTVT.

The genes are TRBV7-9 and TRBJ2-7, with 10 bases identical to TRBD2. This CDR3 contains 14 residues. Germline trimming cut 5 bases from V and 6 bases from J; bases unmatched to any gene: 7. Germline loops: CDR1 SEHNR, CDR2 FQNEAQ (reference sequence). The CDR3 loop is CASSKPGLATEQYF. CDR3 nucleotides: TGTGCCAGCAGCAAGCCGGGACTAGCGACCGAGCAGTACTTC.

The V gene is TRBV5-1, the J gene TRBJ2-5; TRBD2 aligns across 9 bases. CDR1 is SGHRS and CDR2 is YFSETQ in the germline V gene. The CDR3 is 16 residues long. Trimming at V came to 0 bases and at J to 4 bases, leaving 7 bases not matched to a gene. For the CDR3, the DNA is TGCGCCAGCAGCTTGGTAGCTAGCGGGGAGGGAGAGACCCAGTACTTC. Protein sequence: CASSLVASGEGETQYF.

There are a few counts of this clone. CDR3 residues: CASSYAGIGELFF. CDR3 DNA: TGTGCCAGCAGTTACGCGGGGATCGGGGAGCTGTTTTTT. The chain links TRBV6-5 to TRBJ2-2; a possible D gene is TRBD2 (6 bases). The length of the CDR3 is 13 residues. V was trimmed by 2 bases and J by 7 bases, leaving 8 bases between them. Germline loops: CDR1 MNHEY, CDR2 SVGAGI.

The chain carries TRBV10-3 and TRBJ1-1, with unresolved D. Deletions cut 3 bases from V and 3 bases from J, with 5 bases between. The germline CDR1 and CDR2 sequences are ENHRY and SYGVKD. The CDR3 loop spans 12 amino acids. In DNA, the CDR3 is TGTGCCATCAGTGATAGTTACACTGAAGCTTTCTTT. Its protein is CAISDSYTEAFF.